Following are 20 T cell receptor beta chains from one sample sequenced in a study of blood T cell repertoires in COVID-19. Sequenced by immunoSEQ multiplex PCR; TCRdb stores in-frame clones only, minus some. The sample holds around 250,000 clones, around 84% seen once. The sample taken for sequencing was PBMCs or T cells enriched from blood (not recorded which). These receptors were obtained from a woman aged 45-65 years who had recovered from COVID-19.

DNA of the CDR3: TGCGCCAGCAGCTTGTACATGAACACTGAAGCTTTCTTT. As protein: CASSLYMNTEAFF. The chain combines TRBV5-1 with TRBJ1-1, with D unclear. CDR1 SGHRS and CDR2 YFSETQ come from the germline V gene. Between the trimmed V and J ends, which lost 1 base and 0 bases, there was a span of 4 bases. The length of the CDR3 is 13 residues.

This clone has just one count. This chain joins TRBV3-1 (or the pseudogene TRBV3-2) and TRBJ2-3; D uncertain. CDR1 and CDR2 (germline): LGHDT, YNNKEL (reference sequence). Trimming removed 2 bases from V and 5 bases from J, with 5 bases in between. The CDR3 is 12 amino acids. This chain's CDR3 is CASSQLGDTQYF. In nucleotides, the CDR3 is TGTGCCAGCAGCCAACTCGGAGATACGCAGTATTTT.

The chain recombines TRBV7-2 with TRBJ1-2; 8 nucleotides match TRBD1. V lost 5 bases to trimming and J lost 8 bases; unmatched junction nucleotides: 10. The CDR3 has 14 amino acids. The V gene's germline CDR1 is SGHTA and CDR2 FQGNSA. The CDR3 loop is CASSMDRVALGYTF. The CDR3 region has the DNA TGTGCCAGCAGCATGGACAGGGTAGCATTAGGCTACACCTTC.

The rearrangement uses TRBV28 and TRBJ1-5; no clear D. Trimming stripped 4 bases from V and 2 bases from J, with 9 bases between. CDR3 length equals 14 residues. Germline CDR1 and CDR2: MDHEN and SYDVKM. CDR3 sequence (DNA): TGTGCCAGCAGTTCCTCAGTGGGCAATCAGCCCCAGCATTTT. This sequence encodes CASSSSVGNQPQHF.

The genes are TRBV7-9 and TRBJ1-2, with 8 bases identical to TRBD1. Germline V gene sequence: CDR1 SEHNR, CDR2 FQNEAQ (reference sequence). The J segment lost 1 base and the V segment lost 2 bases, leaving 6 bases of the junction unmatched. The CDR3 contains 16 residues. CDR3 protein: CASSLLAGGSNYGYTF. CDR3 nucleotides: TGTGCCAGCAGCTTACTGGCAGGGGGCAGTAACTATGGCTACACCTTC.

V and J are TRBV3-1 (or the pseudogene TRBV3-2) and TRBJ1-2; D is undetermined. Germline-derived CDR1 and CDR2 are LGHDT and YNNKEL (reference sequence). The CDR3 consists of 14 residues. V lost 1 base and J lost 4, with 10 bases in between. As DNA, the CDR3 is TGTGCCAGCAGCCAAGCCGGTCAGGTCTATGGCTACACCTTC. It specifies CASSQAGQVYGYTF.

V is TRBV5-6 and J is TRBJ1-2; 7 bases match TRBD1. The CDR3 spans 14 residues. Germline V gives CDR1 SGHDT, CDR2 YYEEEE. With 0 bases clipped from V and 8 bases from J, the junction kept 7 bases outside the gene matches. CDR3 in DNA: TGTGCCAGCAGCTTGGGAGGAAGGGGGCACGGCTACACCTTC. The encoded protein is CASSLGGRGHGYTF.

This chain links TRBV2 with TRBJ1-2, with TRBD1 identical over 7 bases. The CDR3 runs 14 residues. Germline lookup yields CDR1 SNHLY and CDR2 FYNNEI. Trimming took 4 bases from V and 4 from J; bases not matched to a gene: 6. The chain's CDR3 is CASSGRRDSYGYTF. CDR3 bases: TGTGCCAGCAGTGGACGAAGGGACAGCTATGGCTACACCTTC.

The V call is TRBV6-4, the J call TRBJ2-1, with no clear D. In germline, CDR1 is MRHNA, CDR2 SNTAGT. The CDR3 is 16 residues long. V was clipped by 0 bases and J by 0 bases, with 9 bases between them. CDR3 nucleotides: TGTGCCAGCAGTGACTCCGGCGGAAGCTCCTACAATGAGCAGTTCTTC. Amino acids: CASSDSGGSSYNEQFF.

J is TRBJ1-4 and V is TRBV6-5, with a weak D call TRBD1 (6 bases). The germline V gene has CDR1 MNHEY and CDR2 SVGAGI. The CDR3 has 14 residues. V shed 6 bases and J shed 6 bases, with 14 bases lying between them. For the CDR3, the DNA is TGTGCCAGCAGAGGACCGGGACATTATGAAAAACTGTTTTTT. Translation: CASRGPGHYEKLFF.

The chain joins TRBV5-1 to TRBJ2-2; TRBD1 aligns across 8 bases. The CDR3 has 15 amino acids. V trimming: 1 base; J trimming: 7 bases; junction bases outside the gene matches: 6. From germline, CDR1 is SGHRS and CDR2 YFSETQ. The CDR3 sequence: CASSLITGGFGELFF. The CDR3 bases are TGCGCCAGCAGCTTGATCACAGGGGGTTTCGGGGAGCTGTTTTTT.

The chain joins TRBV27 to TRBJ2-6; 9 nucleotides agree with TRBD1. The junction had 7 bases not matched to a gene; V was cut back by 6 bases and J by 1 base. Germline CDR1 reads MNHEY; CDR2 reads SMNVEV (reference sequence). CDR3 length: 17 residues. The CDR3 spells CASRGQGAPSGANVLTF. CDR3 DNA sequence: TGTGCCAGCAGGGGACAGGGAGCCCCTTCTGGGGCCAACGTCCTGACTTTC.

The chain recombines TRBV27 with TRBJ1-4; D ambiguous. This CDR3 is 14 amino acids long. V dropped 3 bases and J dropped 4 bases, with 9 bases sitting between them. Germline V gives CDR1 MNHEY, CDR2 SMNVEV (reference sequence). The CDR3 DNA sequence: TGTGCCAGCAGTTTGCGGTTGGATAATGAAAAACTGTTTTTT. Translating gives CASSLRLDNEKLFF.

This chain links TRBV4-2 with TRBJ2-1; TRBD2 matches 10 bases. The ends lost 2 bases at V and 5 bases at J; junction bases unmatched: 6. CDR1 and CDR2 (germline): LGHNA, YNFKEQ. CDR3 size: 16 residues. The CDR3 DNA is TGTGCCAGCAGCCAACGCAGCGGGAGGGGAAACAATGAGCAGTTCTTC. Amino acids: CASSQRSGRGNNEQFF.

This clone was recorded a few times. The chain links TRBV4-1 to TRBJ2-1, with no clear D. Trimming removed 1 base at V and 9 bases at J, with 7 bases between. CDR1 MGHRA and CDR2 YSYEKL come from the germline V gene. This CDR3 spans 12 amino acids. The CDR3 region is CASSQVSREQFF. The DNA for the CDR3 is TGCGCCAGCAGCCAAGTGTCCCGTGAGCAGTTCTTC.

The V gene is TRBV27, the J gene TRBJ2-1; 11 bases align to TRBD2. CDR1 is MNHEY and CDR2 is SMNVEV in the germline V gene (reference sequence). V trimming: 4 bases; J trimming: 5 bases; junction bases outside the gene matches: 10. The CDR3 length is 17 residues. The DNA for the CDR3 is TGTGCCAGCAGTTCGCCCCGGGGTAGCGGGAGGGACAATGAGCAGTTCTTC. Residues: CASSSPRGSGRDNEQFF.

The chain links TRBV28 to TRBJ1-1; D is ambiguous. The CDR3 totals 14 residues. Germline V gives CDR1 MDHEN, CDR2 SYDVKM. The V end lost 2 bases, the J end lost 4 bases, and 11 bases lay between the germline ends. CDR3 protein: CASSLVPRITEAFF. CDR3 bases: TGTGCCAGCAGTTTAGTTCCGAGGATCACTGAAGCTTTCTTT.

The J gene is TRBJ2-7, the V gene TRBV10-3, with 9 bases fitting TRBD2. The CDR3 has 15 residues. CDR1 and CDR2 from the germline V gene are ENHRY and SYGVKD. The J segment lost 7 bases and the V segment lost 3 bases, leaving 10 bases of the junction unmatched. This CDR3 is CAISDSGRGFWEQYF. Here the CDR3 DNA reads TGTGCCATCAGTGATAGCGGGAGAGGTTTTTGGGAGCAGTACTTC.

The chain joins TRBV19 to TRBJ1-3; 8 bases are a match to TRBD1. The germline V gene has CDR1 LNHDA and CDR2 SQIVND (reference sequence). The length of the CDR3 is 15 residues. V dropped 3 bases and J dropped 7; count of bases not matched to a gene: 8. Here the CDR3 DNA reads TGTGCCAGTAGTATGAGCTGGACAGGGTATAACACCATATATTTT. This translates into CASSMSWTGYNTIYF.

The genes are TRBV27 and TRBJ1-5; D gene unclear. The CDR3 covers 15 residues. The ends were cut back, 1 base at V and 0 bases at J, with 7 bases in the middle. CDR1 and CDR2 from the germline V gene are MNHEY and SMNVEV (reference sequence). The CDR3 bases are TGTGCCAGCAGTTTATTCAGTTATAGCAATCAGCCCCAGCATTTT. Protein product: CASSLFSYSNQPQHF.